The source of this T cell receptor (beta chain) is a study of PD-1 blockade in mismatch repair-deficient tumors. Study-level background: Patients had approximately 12 mismatch repair-deficient cancer types, all previously treated and progressing.

CDR3 length: 14 residues. CDR1 is MNHNS and CDR2 is SASEGT in the germline V gene. Trimming at V came to 10 bases and at J to 1 base, leaving 9 bases not matched to a gene. TCRdb's copy holds only in-frame clones and misses some; the assay was immunoSEQ multiplex PCR. The table lists over 100,000 clones, about 74% of them singletons. The gene calls are TRBV6-1 and TRBJ2-7; TRBD2 agrees at 8 bases. The sample in question was peripheral blood, obtained 60 weeks after starting pembrolizumab. The source is an adult with mismatch repair-deficient cancer. CDR3 region: CATRGLAISYEQYF. The CDR3 region has the DNA TGTGCCACCAGAGGACTAGCTATATCCTACGAGCAGTACTTC.